The clone carrying this TCR beta chain was recorded a few times. Its target is not known. The germline V gene has CDR1 SGHAT and CDR2 FQDESV (reference sequence). V lost 2 bases and J 5 bases, leaving 12 bases between the germline ends. This CDR3 is built from 15 residues. Using RNA template, CDR3s of TCR alpha and beta were amplified with iRepertoire arm-PCR. Each CDR3 protein gets one entry after TCRdb re-called the multiplex PCR reads with MiXCR. The table has a few hundred thousand distinct CDR3 sequences, around 45% seen once. This specimen belongs to a study of glioma-infiltrating T cells. Study-wide context: Glioblastomas were WHO grade IV, sampled at first diagnosis; low-grade were grade II. Dexamethasone exposure before glioma surgery was limited to six or fewer days. Study findings and constraints: Tissue-blood divergence was below expectation in non-neoplastic patients, above in gliomas.

The chain links TRBV11-1 to TRBJ2-2, with a weak D call TRBD2 (5 bases). The sequenced material came from glioma tissue, nonneoplastic brain tissue, or PBMCs (not recorded which). The origin of this receptor is a human donor with low-grade glioma or glioblastoma, undergoing nonglioma brain surgery, or in good health (not recorded which). CDR3 bases: TGTGCCAGCAGCTTATTGGTGGGAGTTACCGGGGAGCTGTTTTTT. This sequence encodes CASSLLVGVTGELFF. Together with reference TRBV11-1 and TRBJ2-2, the CDR3 gives the full variable domain: EAEVAQSPRYKITEKSQAVAFWCDPISGHATLYWYRQILGQGPELLVQFQDESVVDDSQLPKDRFSAERLKGVDSTLKIQPAELGDSAMYLCASSLLVGVTGELFFGEGSRLTVL.